The 25 T cell receptor beta chains in this list originate from one sample, sequenced in a study of CD8+CD57+ T cells in acquired aplastic anemia. Researchers used genomic DNA as the template to profile TCR beta VDJ and CDR3. TCRdb redid the calling of the reads with MiXCR, one entry per CDR3 protein. The top ten hold 6.5% to 9.5% of the sample, which has some 70,000 distinct CDR3 sequences, 45% to 55% seen once. The source material was sorted CD4+, CD8+, or CD8+CD57+ T cells (not recorded which) from PBMCs. These receptors originate from a human donor in good health, serving as a control.

This chain connects TRBV19 to TRBJ1-4; a weak D match, TRBD1 (5 bases). V was cut by 3 bases and J by 5 bases, with 19 bases left in between. This CDR3 spans 17 amino acids. The V gene's germline CDR1 is LNHDA and CDR2 SQIVND (reference sequence). Written as DNA, the CDR3 is TGTGCCAGTAGTATCTTTCCGGCAGGGAACTTAAATGAAAAACTGTTTTTT. It yields the protein CASSIFPAGNLNEKLFF.

This clonotype was seen at least ten times. The V and J genes are TRBV9 and TRBJ2-2; D might be TRBD1 (6 bases). The CDR3 covers 15 residues. From germline, CDR1 is SGDLS and CDR2 YYNGEE. Trimming pared 3 bases from V and 6 bases from J, leaving 15 bases between. CDR3 DNA: TGTGCCAGCAGCGAGAACACAGGGTGGTCCGGGGAGCTGTTTTTT. Residues: CASSENTGWSGELFF.

This clonotype came up many times. The chain has TRBV27 and TRBJ2-5; 10 nucleotides agree with TRBD1. Unmatched junction bases numbered 4, after V lost 5 bases and J lost 4 bases. This CDR3 is built from 14 residues. Germline V gives CDR1 MNHEY, CDR2 SMNVEV (reference sequence). DNA of the CDR3: TGTGCCAGCAGTACCCGGGACAGGGGAGAGACCCAGTACTTC. Translated, it gives CASSTRDRGETQYF.

The V and J genes are TRBV11-1 and TRBJ2-1; D ambiguous. V was shortened by 7 bases and J by 0 bases, with 10 bases between the two germline ends. This CDR3 contains 14 residues. In germline, CDR1 is SGHAT, CDR2 FQDESV (reference sequence). CDR3 bases: TGTGCCAGCATGGGCCTTAGCTCCTACAATGAGCAGTTCTTC. Its protein is CASMGLSSYNEQFF.

The genes are TRBV6-5 and TRBJ1-2; D possibly corresponds to TRBD1 (6 bases). This CDR3 is built from 15 residues. The V gene lost 2 bases and the J gene lost 4 bases, with 14 bases spanning the gap. Per the germline V gene, CDR1 is MNHEY and CDR2 is SVGAGI. CDR3 protein: CASSYDVRTAYGYTF. In DNA form, the CDR3 reads TGTGCCAGCAGTTACGACGTGCGGACAGCCTATGGCTACACCTTC.

The chain carries TRBV15 and TRBJ2-1; 7 bases align to TRBD1. CDR1 is LNHNV, CDR2 YYDKDF, per germline (reference sequence). V shed 5 bases, J shed 7 bases, and the junction held 11 bases outside the gene matches. CDR3 length equals 15 residues. The CDR3 region has the DNA TGTGCCACCAGCGGGGACAGTCAGGGGTATAATGAGCAGTTCTTC. Its translation: CATSGDSQGYNEQFF.

V is TRBV4-3 and J is TRBJ1-2; TRBD1 might be the D (5 bases). CDR1 LGHNA and CDR2 YSLEER come from the germline V gene. Trimming left V 1 base short and J 2 bases short, with 8 bases between. CDR3 length: 14 residues. The CDR3 nucleotides read TGCGCCAGCAGCCAAGGGACACAAAACTATGGCTACACCTTC. Its translation: CASSQGTQNYGYTF.

This clonotype occurred many times. The genes are TRBV12-5 and TRBJ1-4; 8 nucleotides line up with TRBD1. The CDR3 loop spans 15 amino acids. Germline trimming cut 7 bases from V and 8 bases from J; bases unmatched to any gene: 12. Germline lookup yields CDR1 LGHNT and CDR2 FRNRAP. Here the CDR3 reads CASAGQGNPSEKLFF. The CDR3 DNA follows: TGTGCTAGTGCTGGACAGGGTAATCCATCCGAAAAACTGTTTTTT.

This clonotype was observed many times. The chain uses TRBV10-3 and TRBJ2-1; a weak D match, TRBD2 (6 bases). V gave up 6 bases and J gave up 9 bases, with 18 bases separating them. CDR3 size: 14 residues. The germline gives CDR1 ENHRY, CDR2 SYGVKD. The CDR3 region is CAISGAGQVGEQFF. The CDR3 bases are TGTGCCATCAGCGGAGCGGGCCAGGTCGGTGAGCAGTTCTTC.

This clonotype was found once. The chain carries TRBV15 and TRBJ1-2; D is possibly TRBD1 (5 bases). CDR1 and CDR2 (germline): LNHNV, YYDKDF (reference sequence). This CDR3 spans 15 amino acids. Trimming took off 0 bases at V and 2 bases at J, with 10 bases between the two ends. CDR3 loop: CATSRDRWGNYGYTF. The CDR3 DNA sequence: TGTGCCACCAGCAGAGATAGATGGGGCAACTATGGCTACACCTTC.

The rearrangement uses TRBV11-1 and TRBJ2-1, with TRBD1 identical over 11 bases. In germline, CDR1 is SGHAT, CDR2 FQDESV (reference sequence). The CDR3 totals 14 residues. With V trimmed by 4 bases and J by 6 bases, 2 bases remained unmatched. CDR3 sequence reads: CASSYGTGGNEQFF. The CDR3, as DNA: TGTGCCAGCAGCTACGGGACAGGGGGCAATGAGCAGTTCTTC.

The chain couples TRBV19 to TRBJ2-7; 8 nucleotides line up with TRBD1. The CDR3 is 13 residues long. V was clipped by 4 bases and J by 3 bases; unmatched bases: 2. From germline, CDR1 is LNHDA and CDR2 SQIVND (reference sequence). Written as DNA, the CDR3 is TGTGCCAGTAGTAATACAGGGGGCTACGAGCAGTACTTC. Protein sequence: CASSNTGGYEQYF.

The rearrangement links TRBV19 to TRBJ1-1, with 9 bases fitting TRBD1. Germline-derived CDR1 and CDR2 are LNHDA and SQIVND (reference sequence). V was pared by 6 bases and J by 4 bases, with 9 bases of the junction left unmatched. This CDR3 region has 15 residues. The CDR3 reads CASRRDRVRSTEAFF. The CDR3 bases are TGTGCCAGTAGGCGGGACAGGGTTCGGAGCACTGAAGCTTTCTTT.

This rearrangement joins TRBV2 to TRBJ2-5, with 7 positions matching TRBD1. V dropped 5 bases and J dropped 4; count of bases not matched to a gene: 7. This CDR3 region has 14 residues. Germline V gene data show CDR1 as SNHLY and CDR2 as FYNNEI. The CDR3 spells CASSTLRGRETQYF. The CDR3 region has the DNA TGTGCCAGCAGTACCTTAAGGGGGCGAGAGACCCAGTACTTC.

The V and J genes are TRBV12-3 or TRBV12-4 and TRBJ2-7; 7 nucleotides agree with TRBD1. With 10 bases clipped from V and 4 bases from J, the junction kept 19 bases outside the gene matches. The CDR3 is made up of 16 amino acids. The CDR3 sequence: CATSLPGGPSLYEQYV. CDR3 coding DNA: TGTGCCACCTCTCTACCAGGGGGTCCCTCTCTGTACGAGCAGTACGTC.

This clonotype was counted a single time. This rearrangement joins TRBV6-5 to TRBJ1-2, with no clear D. The CDR3 runs 14 residues. Germline V gene lookup returns CDR1 MNHEY and CDR2 SVGAGI. Trimming took 4 bases from V and 1 from J, leaving 10 bases between them. CDR3 loop: CASSLFRDNYGYTF. CDR3 nucleotides: TGTGCCAGCAGTTTATTTAGGGATAACTATGGCTACACCTTC.

V is TRBV25-1 and J is TRBJ2-3; TRBD1 is a possible D gene (7 bases). Trimming removed 11 bases from V and 7 bases from J, with 10 bases in between. The CDR3 loop spans 10 amino acids. The V gene's germline CDR1 is MGHDK and CDR2 SYGVNS. The CDR3 loop is CASGGNTQYF. Written as DNA, the CDR3 is TGTGCCTCAGGGGGGAATACGCAGTATTTT.

The CDR3 DNA is TGTGCCACCAGGGGGACAGGGGGCACTGAAGCTTTCTTT. Translated: CATRGTGGTEAFF. The chain employs TRBV24-1 and TRBJ1-1; 11 bases match TRBD1. This CDR3 spans 13 amino acids. The V and J ends lost 7 bases and 4 bases, in that order; junction bases with no gene match: 1. Germline CDR1 is KGHDR and CDR2 is SFDVKD.

About this clonotype itself: A much larger clone is a single base away; this may be a read error. The CDR3 DNA sequence: TGTGCCAGCAGTTCGGGGGGGTCCCCGGGGCAGTACTTC. It yields the protein CASSSGGSPGQYF. The chain uses TRBV27 and TRBJ2-7, with 8 bases that match TRBD2. J was trimmed by 9 bases and V by 4 bases; bases with no gene match: 8. Germline V lookup: CDR1 MNHEY, CDR2 SMNVEV (reference sequence). CDR3 length: 13 residues.

As for this clonotype: One end of the junction is discordant with germline, which a read error may explain. The V gene is TRBV29-1, the J gene TRBJ1-5, with D unresolved. Germline values: CDR1 SQVTM, CDR2 ANQGSEA. This CDR3 contains 13 residues. The CDR3, as DNA: TGCAGCGCTGAGAGCGAGACAAATCAGCCCCAGCATTTC. Protein sequence: CSAESETNQPQHF.

This clonotype was found a few times. This chain uses TRBV19 with TRBJ2-7, with TRBD2 matching over 9 bases. The CDR3 runs to 15 residues. V shed 6 bases, J shed 1 base, and the junction held 7 bases outside the gene matches. Germline V gene sequence: CDR1 LNHDA, CDR2 SQIVND (reference sequence). DNA of the CDR3: TGTGCCAGTAGGGGTCTAGCGGGACAGTCCTACGAGCAGTACTTC. It specifies CASRGLAGQSYEQYF. Full variable domain (remainder filled in from reference TRBV19 and TRBJ2-7): DGGITQSPKYLFRKEGQNVTLSCEQNLNHDAMYWYRQDPGQGLRLIYYSQIVNDFQKGDIAEGYSVSREKKESFPLTVTSAQKNPTAFYLCASRGLAGQSYEQYFGPGTRLTVT.

J is TRBJ1-3 and V is TRBV15; no clear D. From germline, CDR1 is LNHNV and CDR2 YYDKDF (reference sequence). This CDR3 contains 15 residues. The V gene lost 0 bases and the J gene lost 0 bases, with 6 bases spanning the gap. This CDR3 reads CATSREQYSGNTIYF. For the CDR3, the DNA is TGTGCCACCAGCAGAGAGCAGTACTCTGGAAACACCATATATTTT.

CDR3 bases: TGTGCCAGTAGCCTGACTAGCGGCTTCTACGAGCAGTACTTC. Amino acid sequence: CASSLTSGFYEQYF. The chain combines TRBV19 with TRBJ2-7; TRBD2 agrees at 9 bases. J was trimmed by 3 bases and V by 6 bases; bases with no gene match: 6. CDR3 length: 14 amino acids. Germline CDR1 is LNHDA and CDR2 is SQIVND (reference sequence).

This clonotype was observed a few times. This chain uses TRBV2 with TRBJ2-2; D is possibly TRBD1 (6 bases). Between the trimmed V and J ends, which lost 7 bases and 6 bases, there was a span of 15 bases. This CDR3 contains 14 residues. Germline assignment: CDR1 SNHLY and CDR2 FYNNEI. CDR3: CASTQAPGAGELFF. In DNA form, the CDR3 reads TGTGCCAGCACCCAAGCGCCAGGGGCCGGGGAGCTGTTTTTT.

Points on this clonotype: One junction end does not reproduce the germline sequence, and a read error may be involved. The chain is built from TRBV19 and TRBJ2-2, with D perhaps matching TRBD1 or TRBD2 (5 bases each). Germline V lookup: CDR1 LNHDA, CDR2 SQIVND (reference sequence). This CDR3 has 13 amino acids. The CDR3 spells CASSETGTGELSF. Written as DNA, the CDR3 is TGTGCCAGTAGCGAGACTGGGACCGGGGAGCTGTCTTTT. Based on the CDR3 plus reference TRBV19 and TRBJ2-2, the full variable domain is DGGITQSPKYLFRKEGQNVTLSCEQNLNHDAMYWYRQDPGQGLRLIYYSQIVNDFQKGDIAEGYSVSREKKESFPLTVTSAQKNPTAFYLCASSETGTGELSFGEGSRLTVL.